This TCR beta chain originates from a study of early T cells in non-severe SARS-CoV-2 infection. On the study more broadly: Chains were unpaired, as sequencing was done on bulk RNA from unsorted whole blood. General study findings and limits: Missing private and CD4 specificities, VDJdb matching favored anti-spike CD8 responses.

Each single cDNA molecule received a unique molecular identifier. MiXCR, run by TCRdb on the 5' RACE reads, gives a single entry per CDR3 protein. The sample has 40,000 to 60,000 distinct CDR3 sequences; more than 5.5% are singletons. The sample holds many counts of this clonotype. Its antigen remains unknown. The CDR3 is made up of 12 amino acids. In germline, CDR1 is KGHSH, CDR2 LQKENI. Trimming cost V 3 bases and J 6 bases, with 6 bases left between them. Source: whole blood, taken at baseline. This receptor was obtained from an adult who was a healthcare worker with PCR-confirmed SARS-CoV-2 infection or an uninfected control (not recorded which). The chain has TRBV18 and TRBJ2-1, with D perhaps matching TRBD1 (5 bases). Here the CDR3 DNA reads TGTGCCAGCTCACCGACAGCCAATGAGCAGTTCTTC. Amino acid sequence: CASSPTANEQFF.